Presented here are 4 T cell receptor beta chains from one specimen sequenced in a study of T cell repertoires in cytomegalovirus infection. No antigen is known for these receptors. TCRdb reanalysed the reads using MiXCR and keeps one entry per CDR3 protein. The repertoire holds 200,000 to 250,000 distinct CDR3 sequences, about 38% seen once, with 55% to 60% in the top ten. Sequences were derived from CD8+ T cells from cultured PBMCs, sampled from culture after CMV antigen stimulation. All receptors come from a human donor in good health (CMV status not recorded). Some clones in this sample may be carry-over from other donors' samples.

The chain recombines TRBV7-2 with TRBJ1-1, with a weak D call TRBD1 (6 bases). Germline V gene lookup returns CDR1 SGHTA and CDR2 FQGNSA. V shed 0 bases and J shed 4 bases, with 21 bases lying between them. The CDR3 covers 18 residues. CDR3 protein: CASSLAWAGEEYSTEAFF. The CDR3 DNA follows: TGTGCCAGCAGCTTAGCGTGGGCAGGGGAGGAATACAGCACTGAAGCTTTCTTT.

The J gene is TRBJ2-2, the V gene TRBV7-2, with D possibly being TRBD1 (6 bases). Germline CDR1 SGHTA, CDR2 FQGNSA. V shed 3 bases and J shed 0 bases, with 11 bases lying between them. The CDR3 spans 16 residues. CDR3 sequence reads: CASSFRGLANTGELFF. CDR3 bases: TGTGCCAGCAGCTTCAGGGGTCTAGCGAACACCGGGGAGCTGTTTTTT.

V and J are TRBV9 and TRBJ2-7; 14 nucleotides line up with TRBD2. The V segment lost 3 bases and the J segment 4 bases; nucleotides outside the gene matches: 6. The CDR3 contains 16 residues. Germline CDR1 is SGDLS and CDR2 is YYNGEE. CDR3 in amino acids: CASSDGTSGSEYEQYF. Written as DNA, the CDR3 is TGTGCCAGCAGCGACGGGACTAGCGGGAGTGAGTACGAGCAGTACTTC.

The rearrangement uses TRBV11-2 and TRBJ2-3, with 9 bases that match TRBD2. Germline lookup yields CDR1 SGHAT and CDR2 FQNNGV. The CDR3 loop spans 16 amino acids. The V gene end was trimmed by 3 bases and the J gene end by 3 bases; junction bases not matched to a gene: 7. DNA of the CDR3: TGTGCCAGCAGCTTTCGCGGGAGGGGGTCGACAGATACGCAGTATTTT. Amino acid sequence: CASSFRGRGSTDTQYF.